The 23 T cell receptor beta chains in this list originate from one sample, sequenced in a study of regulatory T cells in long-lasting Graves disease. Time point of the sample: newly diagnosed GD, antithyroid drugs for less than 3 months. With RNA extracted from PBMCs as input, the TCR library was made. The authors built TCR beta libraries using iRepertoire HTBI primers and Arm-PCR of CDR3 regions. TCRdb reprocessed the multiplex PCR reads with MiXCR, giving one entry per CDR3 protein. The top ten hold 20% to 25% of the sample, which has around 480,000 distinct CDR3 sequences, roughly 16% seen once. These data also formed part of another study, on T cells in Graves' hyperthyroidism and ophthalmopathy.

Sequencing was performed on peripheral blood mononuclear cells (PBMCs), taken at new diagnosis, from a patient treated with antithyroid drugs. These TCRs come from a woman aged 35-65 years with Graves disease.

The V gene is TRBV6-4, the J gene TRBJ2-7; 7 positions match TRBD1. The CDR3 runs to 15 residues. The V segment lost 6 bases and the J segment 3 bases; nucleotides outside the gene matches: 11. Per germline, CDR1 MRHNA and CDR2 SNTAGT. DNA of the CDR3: TGTGCCAGCAGCGCCGTGACAGGGTTAAGCTACGAGCAGTACTTC. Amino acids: CASSAVTGLSYEQYF.

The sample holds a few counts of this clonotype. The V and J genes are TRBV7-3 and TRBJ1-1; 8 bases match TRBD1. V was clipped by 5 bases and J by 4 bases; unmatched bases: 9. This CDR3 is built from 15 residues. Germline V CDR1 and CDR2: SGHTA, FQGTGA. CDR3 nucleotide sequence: TGTGCCAGCAGCACTAGACAGGGGAGAAGCACTGAAGCTTTCTTT. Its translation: CASSTRQGRSTEAFF.

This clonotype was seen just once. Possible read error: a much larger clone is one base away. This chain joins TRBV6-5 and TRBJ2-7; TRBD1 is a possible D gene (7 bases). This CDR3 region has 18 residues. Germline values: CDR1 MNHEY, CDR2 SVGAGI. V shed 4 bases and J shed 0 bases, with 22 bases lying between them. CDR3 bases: TGTGCCAGCAGTTTCCATCTCGCAGGGGGGATCCCCTCCTACGAGCAGTACTTC. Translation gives CASSFHLAGGIPSYEQYF.

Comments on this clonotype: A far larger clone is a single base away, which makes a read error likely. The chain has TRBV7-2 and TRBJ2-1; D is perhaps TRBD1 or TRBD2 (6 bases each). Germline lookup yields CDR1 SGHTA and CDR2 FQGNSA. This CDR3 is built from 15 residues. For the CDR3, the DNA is TGTGCCGGCAGCCCAGGGGCGGGGTCTTACAATGAGCAGTTCTTC. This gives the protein CAGSPGAGSYNEQFF.

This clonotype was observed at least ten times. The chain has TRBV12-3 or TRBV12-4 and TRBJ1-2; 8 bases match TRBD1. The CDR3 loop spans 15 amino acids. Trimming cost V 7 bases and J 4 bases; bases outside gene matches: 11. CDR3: CASTLAQGAGYGYTF. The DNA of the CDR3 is TGTGCCAGCACCCTAGCCCAGGGGGCAGGCTATGGCTACACCTTC.

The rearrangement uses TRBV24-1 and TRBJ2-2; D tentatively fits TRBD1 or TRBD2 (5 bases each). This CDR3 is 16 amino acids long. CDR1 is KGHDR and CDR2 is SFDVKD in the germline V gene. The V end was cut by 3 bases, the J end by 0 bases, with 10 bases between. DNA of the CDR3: TGTGCCACCAGTGATCCGACAGCGGCGAACACCGGGGAGCTGTTTTTT. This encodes CATSDPTAANTGELFF.

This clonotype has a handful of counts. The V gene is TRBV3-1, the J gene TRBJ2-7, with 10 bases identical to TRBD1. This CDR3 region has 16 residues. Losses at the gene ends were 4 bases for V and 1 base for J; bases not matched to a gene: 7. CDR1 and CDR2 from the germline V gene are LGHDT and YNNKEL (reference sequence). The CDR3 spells CASSPMGQGFSYEQYF. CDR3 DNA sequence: TGTGCCAGCAGCCCAATGGGACAGGGGTTTTCCTACGAGCAGTACTTC.

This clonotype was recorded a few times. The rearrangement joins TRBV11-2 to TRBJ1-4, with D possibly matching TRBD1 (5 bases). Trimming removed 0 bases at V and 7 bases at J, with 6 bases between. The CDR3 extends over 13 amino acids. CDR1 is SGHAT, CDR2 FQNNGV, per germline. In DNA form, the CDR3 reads TGTGCCAGCAGCTTAGATCAGGGTGAAAAACTGTTTTTT. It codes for CASSLDQGEKLFF.

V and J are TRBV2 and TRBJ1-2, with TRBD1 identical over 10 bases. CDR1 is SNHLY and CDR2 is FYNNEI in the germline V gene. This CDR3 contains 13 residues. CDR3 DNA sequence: TGTGCACGACGGGGGACAGGGGCGGGAGGCTACACCTTC. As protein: CARRGTGAGGYTF.

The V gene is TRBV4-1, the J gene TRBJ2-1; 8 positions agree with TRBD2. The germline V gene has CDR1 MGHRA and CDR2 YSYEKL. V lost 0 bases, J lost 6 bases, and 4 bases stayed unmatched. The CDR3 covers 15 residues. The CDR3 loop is CASSQDSGVGNEQFF. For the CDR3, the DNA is TGCGCCAGCAGCCAAGATAGCGGGGTGGGCAATGAGCAGTTCTTC.

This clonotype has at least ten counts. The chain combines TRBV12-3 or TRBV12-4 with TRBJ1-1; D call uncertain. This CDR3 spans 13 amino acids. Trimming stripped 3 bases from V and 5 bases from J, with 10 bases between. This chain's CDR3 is CASSFRGNTEAFF. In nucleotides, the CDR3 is TGTGCCAGCAGTTTTCGGGGTAATACTGAAGCTTTCTTT.

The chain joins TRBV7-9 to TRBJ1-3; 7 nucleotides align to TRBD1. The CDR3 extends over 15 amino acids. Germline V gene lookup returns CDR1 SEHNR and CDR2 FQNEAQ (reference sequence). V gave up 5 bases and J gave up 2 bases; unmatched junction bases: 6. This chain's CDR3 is CASSPRQGTGNTIYF. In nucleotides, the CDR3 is TGTGCCAGCAGCCCAAGACAGGGAACTGGAAACACCATATATTTT.

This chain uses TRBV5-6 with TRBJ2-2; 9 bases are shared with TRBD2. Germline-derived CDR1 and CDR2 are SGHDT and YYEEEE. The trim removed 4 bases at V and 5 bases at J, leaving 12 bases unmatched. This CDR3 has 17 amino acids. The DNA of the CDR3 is TGTGCCAGCAGCCCCTCACGGGGTAGCGGGAGTACCGGGGAGCTGTTTTTT. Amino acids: CASSPSRGSGSTGELFF.

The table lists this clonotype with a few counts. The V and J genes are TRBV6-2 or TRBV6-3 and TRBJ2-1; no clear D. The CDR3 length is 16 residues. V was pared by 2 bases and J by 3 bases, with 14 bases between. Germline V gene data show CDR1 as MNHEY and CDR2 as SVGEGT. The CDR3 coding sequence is TGTGCCAGCAGTTACGGCCGATCCTTAGACTACAATGAGCAGTTCTTC. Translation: CASSYGRSLDYNEQFF.

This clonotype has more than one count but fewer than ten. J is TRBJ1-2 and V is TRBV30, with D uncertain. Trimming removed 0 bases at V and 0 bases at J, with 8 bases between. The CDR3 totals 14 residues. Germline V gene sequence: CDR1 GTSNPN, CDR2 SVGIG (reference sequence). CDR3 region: CAWSVGKSNYGYTF. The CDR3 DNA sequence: TGTGCCTGGAGTGTAGGGAAGTCTAACTATGGCTACACCTTC.

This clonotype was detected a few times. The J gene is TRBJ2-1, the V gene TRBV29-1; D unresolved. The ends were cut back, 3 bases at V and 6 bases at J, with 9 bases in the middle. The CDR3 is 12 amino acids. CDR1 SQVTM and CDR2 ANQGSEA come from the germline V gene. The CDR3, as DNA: TGCAGCGTTGATCGTTCCAGCAATGAGCAGTTCTTC. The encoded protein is CSVDRSSNEQFF.

CDR3 residues: CASSVTGWVTDTQYF. As DNA, the CDR3 is TGTGCCAGCAGTGTCACAGGGTGGGTCACAGATACGCAGTATTTT. The V gene is TRBV6-2 or TRBV6-3, the J gene TRBJ2-3, with D perhaps matching TRBD1 (6 bases). V was shortened by 5 bases and J by 2 bases, with 14 bases between the two germline ends. This CDR3 comprises 15 residues. Germline V gene sequence: CDR1 MNHEY, CDR2 SVGEGT.

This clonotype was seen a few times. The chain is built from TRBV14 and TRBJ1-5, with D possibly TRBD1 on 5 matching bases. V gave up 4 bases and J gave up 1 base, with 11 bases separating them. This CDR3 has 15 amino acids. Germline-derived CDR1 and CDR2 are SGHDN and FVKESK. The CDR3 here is CASSPRGTSNQPQHF. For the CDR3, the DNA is TGTGCCAGCAGCCCCCGCGGGACGAGCAATCAGCCCCAGCATTTT.

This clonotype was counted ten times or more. CDR3 protein: CSARADRGWLSTDTQYF. CDR3 sequence (DNA): TGCAGTGCTAGGGCAGACAGGGGGTGGCTCAGCACAGATACGCAGTATTTT. The rearrangement links TRBV20-1 to TRBJ2-3; 9 nucleotides line up with TRBD1. V dropped 3 bases and J dropped 0; count of bases not matched to a gene: 10. The germline gives CDR1 DFQATT, CDR2 SNEGSKA (reference sequence). The CDR3 totals 17 residues.

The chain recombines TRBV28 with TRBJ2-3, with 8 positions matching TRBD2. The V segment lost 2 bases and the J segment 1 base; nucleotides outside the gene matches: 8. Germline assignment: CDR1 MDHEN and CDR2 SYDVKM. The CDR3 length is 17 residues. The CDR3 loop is CASSLHLLAGGTDTQYF. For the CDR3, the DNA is TGTGCCAGCAGTTTACACCTGCTAGCGGGCGGCACAGATACGCAGTATTTT.

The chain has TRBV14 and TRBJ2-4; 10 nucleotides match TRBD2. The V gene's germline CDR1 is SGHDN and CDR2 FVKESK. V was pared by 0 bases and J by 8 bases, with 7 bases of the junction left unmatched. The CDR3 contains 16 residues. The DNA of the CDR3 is TGTGCCAGCAGCCAAGAAACTAGCGGGGCCTGGGACATTCAGTACTTC. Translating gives CASSQETSGAWDIQYF.

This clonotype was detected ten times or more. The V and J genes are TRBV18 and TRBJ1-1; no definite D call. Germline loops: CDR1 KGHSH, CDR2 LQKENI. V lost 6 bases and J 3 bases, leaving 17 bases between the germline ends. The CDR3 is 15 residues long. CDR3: CASSHLDSSDTEAFF. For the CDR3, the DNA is TGTGCCAGCTCCCACCTTGACTCGTCGGACACTGAAGCTTTCTTT.

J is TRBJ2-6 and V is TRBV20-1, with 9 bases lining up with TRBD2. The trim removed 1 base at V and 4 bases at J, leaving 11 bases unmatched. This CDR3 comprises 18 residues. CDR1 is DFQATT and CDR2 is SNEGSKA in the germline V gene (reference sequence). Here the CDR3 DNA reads TGCAGTGCTAGAGTGAGCGGGGGGCAAAGAAGGGGGGCCAACGTCCTGACTTTC. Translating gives CSARVSGGQRRGANVLTF.